This T cell receptor (beta chain) is from a study of prognosis after radiotherapy for stage I lung cancer. Study results and caveats: Counted unique TCR clones declined after stereotactic body radiation therapy (median roughly 10,000 versus 7,000). Tumor-specific status of the expanded TCR clones was not determined in the analysis.

This clonotype was recorded many times. Its target is unknown. Trimming shortened V by 6 bases and J by 4 bases, and 4 bases separated the two germline ends. The CDR3 covers 12 residues. Germline CDR1 and CDR2: MNHEY and SVGEGT. Amplicons of TCR beta CDR3 were generated from genomic DNA by two-round multiplex PCR. Primers were specific to each TRBV and TRBJ gene in first-round PCR. PCR proceeded to a second round, and that round used universal primers. TCRdb re-called the multiplex PCR reads with MiXCR, one entry per CDR3 protein. The repertoire consists of fewer than 25,000 distinct CDR3 sequences, with under 40% occurring once and the leading ten covering roughly 60%. A volume of approximately 6.5 milliliters of peripheral blood was collected by draw at each of two time points.

The chain is built from TRBV6-2 or TRBV6-3 and TRBJ1-6; D uncertain. The sequence was obtained from a donor aged 50 or older with non-small cell lung cancer. The sample here was PBMCs, taken before or after stereotactic body radiation therapy (not recorded which). The CDR3 here is CASSKYNSPLHF. Here the CDR3 DNA reads TGTGCCAGCAGCAAGTATAATTCACCCCTCCACTTT.